This passage covers 9 T cell receptor beta chains from one sample sequenced in a study of human T cells and chemical hapten exposure. Time point defined: pre-sensitization, week 0. Treatment: therapeutic diphenylcyclopropenone sensitization with weekly scalp DPC. Each CDR3 protein is one row after TCRdb ran MiXCR on the RACE reads. Of approximately 370,000 distinct CDR3 sequences in the sample, around 5.5% were seen once. This material consisted of whole blood, taken in connection with sensitization to the hapten diphenylcyclopropenone (DPC). The source of these receptors is a woman younger than 30 with alopecia areata. Some clones in this sample may be carry-over from other donors' samples.

This clonotype was seen only a few times. The rearrangement uses TRBV4-3 and TRBJ1-5, with D hard to call. V was pared by 4 bases and J by 11 bases, with 12 bases between. Germline CDR1 reads LGHNA; CDR2 reads YSLEER. The CDR3 consists of 12 residues. This CDR3 reads CASSPFSGAQHF. DNA for the CDR3: TGCGCCAGCAGCCCCTTCTCCGGTGCCCAGCATTTT.

This clonotype was seen repeatedly, ten times or more. J is TRBJ2-7 and V is TRBV7-9; TRBD1 matches 8 bases. This CDR3 has 14 residues. V lost 5 bases and J lost 7; bases outside the gene matches: 10. Germline V gene lookup returns CDR1 SEHNR and CDR2 FQNEAQ (reference sequence). This CDR3 is CASSLRQGTGEQYF. CDR3 nucleotide sequence: TGTGCCAGCAGCCTACGACAGGGGACGGGGGAGCAGTACTTC.

This clonotype was counted at least ten times. The V and J genes are TRBV7-2 and TRBJ1-4, with D possibly being TRBD1 (5 bases). Germline V gives CDR1 SGHTA, CDR2 FQGNSA. The CDR3 is 16 amino acids. The germline V and J ends were trimmed by 6 bases and 6 bases, with 20 bases remaining between them. The DNA for the CDR3 is TGTGCCAGCAGTTTAAACGTCCGGGCCAGGGATGAAAAACTGTTTTTT. It is translated as CASSLNVRARDEKLFF.

In this sample, this clonotype turned up many times. The chain links TRBV3-1 to TRBJ1-1; no clear D. The CDR3 consists of 13 residues. The germline CDR1 and CDR2 sequences are LGHDT and YNNKEL (reference sequence). Trimming cost V 0 bases and J 4 bases, with 6 bases left between them. CDR3 loop: CASSQDILTEAFF. The CDR3 DNA is TGTGCCAGCAGCCAAGATATACTCACTGAAGCTTTCTTT. Complete variable domain (other parts from reference TRBV3-1 and TRBJ1-1): DTAVSQTPKYLVTQMGNDKSIKCEQNLGHDTMYWYKQDSKKFLKIMFSYNNKELIINETVPNRFSPKSPDKAHLNLHINSLELGDSAVYFCASSQDILTEAFFGQGTRLTVV.

This clonotype appeared a few times. The genes are TRBV3-1 and TRBJ1-2; a weak D match, TRBD1 (5 bases). The CDR3 covers 15 residues. The germline V and J ends were trimmed by 1 base and 4 bases, with 13 bases remaining between them. The germline V gene encodes CDR1 LGHDT and CDR2 YNNKEL (reference sequence). In DNA form, the CDR3 reads TGTGCCAGCAGCCAAGTAGAGAACAGGAGCTATGGCTACACCTTC. This sequence encodes CASSQVENRSYGYTF. Full variable domain (rest looked up from reference TRBV3-1 and TRBJ1-2): DTAVSQTPKYLVTQMGNDKSIKCEQNLGHDTMYWYKQDSKKFLKIMFSYNNKELIINETVPNRFSPKSPDKAHLNLHINSLELGDSAVYFCASSQVENRSYGYTFGSGTRLTVV.

V is TRBV12-3 or TRBV12-4 and J is TRBJ2-1, with D unclear. V was cut by 6 bases and J by 12 bases, with 9 bases left in between. There are 10 residues in the CDR3. CDR3 in DNA: TGTGCCAGCAGCCACGGGCCGCAGTTCTTC. Translating it yields CASSHGPQFF.

This clonotype was seen only a few times. The chain couples TRBV6-2 or TRBV6-3 to TRBJ1-2; D uncertain. In germline, CDR1 is MNHEY, CDR2 SVGEGT. This CDR3 contains 13 residues. Deletions cut 5 bases from V and 4 bases from J, with 11 bases between. DNA of the CDR3: TGTGCCAGCAGTCTACAGCGCCGCTATGGCTACACCTTC. As protein: CASSLQRRYGYTF.

Details on this clonotype: Here the CDR3 omits its conserved ending phenylalanine or tryptophan, so a read error is the likely source. This CDR3 is CASSLSSGSGANVLTS. The CDR3 coding sequence is TGTGCCAGCAGCTTATCTTCCGGGTCTGGGGCCAACGTCCTGACTTCC. The chain combines TRBV11-2 with TRBJ2-6; D not resolved. The CDR3 runs to 16 residues. Deletions cut 2 bases from V and 1 base from J, with 9 bases between. Per the germline V gene, CDR1 is SGHAT and CDR2 is FQNNGV.

This clonotype was seen many times. The CDR3 coding sequence is TGTGCCAGCAGCCCACAGGGAAACTATGGCTACACCTTC. This codes for CASSPQGNYGYTF. The chain carries TRBV14 and TRBJ1-2; D may be TRBD1 (6 bases). Germline V gene sequence: CDR1 SGHDN, CDR2 FVKESK. Trimming stripped 4 bases from V and 2 bases from J, with 8 bases between. This CDR3 has 13 residues. Variable domain in full (rest from reference TRBV14 and TRBJ1-2): EAGVTQFPSHSVIEKGQTVTLRCDPISGHDNLYWYRRVMGKEIKFLLHFVKESKQDESGMPNNRFLAERTGGTYSTLKVQPAELEDSGVYFCASSPQGNYGYTFGSGTRLTVV.